These 20 T cell receptor beta chains came from one sample sequenced in a study of tumor T cells in aggressive B-cell lymphoma. This table comes from immunoSEQ multiplex PCR, and its TCRdb copy is limited to in-frame clones, with some not included. The sample lists 5,000 to 7,000 clones, 88% occurring once. The sample consisted of tumor tissue. These receptors came from an adult with diffuse large B cell lymphoma. Some clones in this sample may be carry-over from other donors' samples.

This clone was picked up a small number of times. The chain couples TRBV5-6 to TRBJ2-2, with TRBD2 identical over 12 bases. The germline CDR1 and CDR2 sequences are SGHDT and YYEEEE. The ends lost 7 bases at V and 0 bases at J; junction bases unmatched: 7. This CDR3 has 17 residues. This chain's CDR3 is CASRPTSGGANTGELFF. CDR3 nucleotides: TGTGCCAGCCGCCCGACTAGCGGGGGTGCGAACACCGGGGAGCTGTTTTTT.

This clone was observed a few times. The CDR3 reads CASSEGPGTFYEQYF. DNA for the CDR3: TGTGCCAGCAGCGAGGGCCCTGGGACTTTTTATGAGCAGTACTTC. The V gene is TRBV9, the J gene TRBJ2-7; D is possibly TRBD2 (6 bases). Germline CDR1 is SGDLS and CDR2 is YYNGEE. This CDR3 contains 15 residues. Between the trimmed V and J ends, which lost 3 bases and 7 bases, there was a span of 20 bases.

The rearrangement joins TRBV19 to TRBJ2-1; possibly TRBD2 for D (7 bases). Germline CDR1 LNHDA, CDR2 SQIVND (reference sequence). Trimming took 4 bases from V and 2 from J, leaving 18 bases between them. The CDR3 consists of 17 residues. DNA for the CDR3: TGTGCCAGTAGTAGCCGGGGGCTAGCGGTAACCTACAATGAGCAGTTCTTC. It specifies CASSSRGLAVTYNEQFF. Supplemented by reference TRBV19 and TRBJ2-1, the full variable domain reads DGGITQSPKYLFRKEGQNVTLSCEQNLNHDAMYWYRQDPGQGLRLIYYSQIVNDFQKGDIAEGYSVSREKKESFPLTVTSAQKNPTAFYLCASSSRGLAVTYNEQFFGPGTRLTVL.

Details on this clone: The junction shows a germline mismatch at one end, possibly a read error. The chain has TRBV30 and TRBJ1-2; 11 bases are a match to TRBD1. The CDR3 covers 12 residues. Looked up from germline, CDR1 is GTSNPN and CDR2 is SVGIG (reference sequence). CDR3 sequence: CVWGQGVNGYTF. For the CDR3, the DNA is TGTGTCTGGGGACAGGGGGTCAATGGCTACACCTTC.

The V call is TRBV7-2, the J call TRBJ2-2; 10 bases fit TRBD1. The germline gives CDR1 SGHTA, CDR2 FQGNSA. V was clipped by 4 bases and J by 6 bases; unmatched bases: 5. This CDR3 spans 15 amino acids. In nucleotides, the CDR3 is TGTGCCAGCAGCTCGGCCGGGACAGGGGCCGGGGAGCTGTTTTTT. Translated: CASSSAGTGAGELFF. The full variable domain, with the rest looked up from reference TRBV7-2 and TRBJ2-2, is GAGVSQSPSNKVTEKGKDVELRCDPISGHTALYWYRQSLGQGLEFLIYFQGNSAPDKSGLPSDRFSAERTGGSVSTLTIQRTQQEDSAVYLCASSSAGTGAGELFFGEGSRLTVL.

The rearrangement links TRBV19 to TRBJ1-5, with 8 bases that match TRBD1. The V gene end was trimmed by 5 bases and the J gene end by 1 base; junction bases not matched to a gene: 13. Germline values: CDR1 LNHDA, CDR2 SQIVND (reference sequence). The CDR3 runs to 18 residues. CDR3 sequence reads: CASSGGQAQRGSNQPQHF. CDR3 DNA: TGTGCCAGTAGTGGGGGACAGGCTCAACGGGGAAGCAATCAGCCCCAGCATTTT.

The V call is TRBV5-4, the J call TRBJ2-7, with no clear D. This CDR3 has 11 amino acids. The germline V gene has CDR1 SGHNT and CDR2 YYREEE (reference sequence). V dropped 4 bases and J dropped 2 bases, with 4 bases sitting between them. The CDR3 bases are TGTGCCAGCAGCGGGCCCTACGAGCAGTACTTC. Translating it yields CASSGPYEQYF.

About this clone: The junction and the germline gene differ at one end; a read error may be behind it. The rearrangement links TRBV7-9 to TRBJ1-2, with D perhaps TRBD1 (6 bases). The CDR3 spans 14 residues. Germline values: CDR1 SEHNR, CDR2 FQNEAQ (reference sequence). The CDR3 spells CASTMDSINYGYTF. In nucleotides, the CDR3 is TGTGCCAGCACTATGGACAGCATAAACTATGGCTATACCTTC.

V is TRBV28 and J is TRBJ2-7; no clear D gene. V was shortened by 6 bases and J by 3 bases, with 12 bases between the two germline ends. Germline V gene sequence: CDR1 MDHEN, CDR2 SYDVKM. This CDR3 is 13 amino acids long. The CDR3 DNA reads as TGTGCCAGCAGCCCTCTACCCGACTACGAGCAGTACTTC. This encodes CASSPLPDYEQYF.

This rearrangement joins TRBV7-2 to TRBJ1-4; unclear D gene. V was shortened by 3 bases and J by 2 bases, with 16 bases between the two germline ends. Germline V gene lookup returns CDR1 SGHTA and CDR2 FQGNSA. This CDR3 has 17 residues. CDR3 nucleotides: TGTGCCAGCAGCTTGGTAACAGTACTAGGGACTAATGAAAAACTGTTTTTT. This gives the protein CASSLVTVLGTNEKLFF.

The gene calls are TRBV18 and TRBJ1-1; no definite D call. CDR1 and CDR2 (germline): KGHSH, LQKENI. The V gene lost 6 bases and the J gene lost 1 base, with 9 bases spanning the gap. The CDR3 runs to 13 residues. CDR3 region: CASSPVSNTEAFF. CDR3 coding DNA: TGTGCCAGCTCCCCCGTTTCGAACACTGAAGCTTTCTTT.

The chain joins TRBV6-5 to TRBJ2-3; 7 positions match TRBD1. After removal of 3 bases from V and 0 bases from J, the junction contained 6 bases not matched to a gene. CDR3 length equals 16 residues. CDR1 and CDR2 (germline): MNHEY, SVGAGI. The CDR3 DNA reads TGTGCCAGCAGTTATCGTTGGGACAGCAGCACAGATACGCAGTATTTT. Translating it yields CASSYRWDSSTDTQYF.

The V and J genes are TRBV5-1 and TRBJ2-3; no clear D gene. Germline CDR1 reads SGHRS; CDR2 reads YFSETQ. V was pared by 0 bases and J by 1 base, with 12 bases between. The CDR3 has 16 amino acids. The CDR3 DNA sequence: TGCGCCAGCAGCTTGGATTCTCGGGTTGGCACAGATACGCAGTATTTT. Translation: CASSLDSRVGTDTQYF.

This chain joins TRBV11-2 and TRBJ1-1, with D perhaps matching TRBD1 (6 bases). CDR3 size: 14 residues. CDR1 and CDR2 (germline): SGHAT, FQNNGV. Between the trimmed V and J ends, which lost 4 bases and 8 bases, there was a span of 17 bases. The CDR3: CASSSIAATGEAFF. The CDR3 coding sequence is TGTGCCAGCAGCTCCATTGCGGCCACAGGGGAAGCTTTCTTT.

The chain employs TRBV19 and TRBJ1-4; tentative D call: TRBD1 (6 bases). V was pared by 3 bases and J by 7 bases, with 15 bases between. This CDR3 has 15 amino acids. Germline V lookup: CDR1 LNHDA, CDR2 SQIVND (reference sequence). The CDR3, as DNA: TGTGCCAGTAGTATGACGGGGGGCAGAGGTGAAAAACTGTTTTTT. Translated: CASSMTGGRGEKLFF.

The chain couples TRBV9 to TRBJ2-3; TRBD1 agrees at 10 bases. The CDR3 extends over 15 amino acids. CDR1 and CDR2 from the germline V gene are SGDLS and YYNGEE. The junction had 4 bases not matched to a gene; V was cut back by 2 bases and J by 4 bases. The CDR3 region is CASSVGTGVADTQYF. The CDR3 DNA reads TGTGCCAGCAGCGTCGGGACAGGGGTTGCAGATACGCAGTATTTT.

The rearrangement uses TRBV9 and TRBJ2-3; TRBD2 is a possible D gene (6 bases). With 6 bases removed from V and 2 bases from J, the gap between germline ends came to 10 bases. There are 13 residues in the CDR3. The V gene's germline CDR1 is SGDLS and CDR2 YYNGEE. In nucleotides, the CDR3 is TGTGCCAGCACGGGAGTCCACACAGATACGCAGTATTTT. Its translation: CASTGVHTDTQYF.

The CDR3 DNA is TGTGCCAGCAGTAGCCCGGAGACCCAGTACTTC. Encoded protein: CASSSPETQYF. The chain joins TRBV11-2 to TRBJ2-5; no clear D. The germline V and J ends were trimmed by 6 bases and 5 bases, with 7 bases remaining between them. Germline V gene lookup returns CDR1 SGHAT and CDR2 FQNNGV. The CDR3 has 11 amino acids.

J is TRBJ2-3 and V is TRBV2, with a possible D match to TRBD2 (7 bases). In germline, CDR1 is SNHLY, CDR2 FYNNEI. The CDR3 covers 17 residues. V lost 6 bases, J lost 2 bases, and 21 bases lay in between. The CDR3 coding sequence is TGTGCCAGCAGGTTGAGGGGGGGGACTACTATCACAGATACGCAGTATTTT. It codes for CASRLRGGTTITDTQYF.

The CDR3: CASTSGSDTEAFF. CDR3 nucleotides: TGTGCCAGCACCTCTGGCAGCGACACTGAAGCTTTCTTT. V and J are TRBV28 and TRBJ1-1; D remains unclear. CDR1 is MDHEN and CDR2 is SYDVKM in the germline V gene. V lost 7 bases and J lost 3, with 12 bases in between. This CDR3 comprises 13 residues.